The entry that follows covers one T cell receptor (beta chain) sequence. Recovery among Cohort 3 donors was established by two negative PCRs, clearance, or symptom resolution. The repertoire was sequenced with immunoSEQ multiplex PCR; TCRdb's copy has only in-frame clones and lacks some. The sample has roughly 450,000 clones; less than 95% are singletons. This sample is part of a study of blood T cell repertoires in COVID-19. Background on the study: The analysed material was cDNA or gDNA that came from T cells, B-cell-depleted T cells, or PBMCs.

The V end lost 3 bases, the J end lost 2 bases, and 10 bases lay between the germline ends. This CDR3 has 15 amino acids. The germline V gene has CDR1 KGHDR and CDR2 SFDVKD. The V and J genes are TRBV24-1 and TRBJ2-1; D gene ambiguous. The material sequenced was PBMCs or T cells enriched from blood (not recorded which). The TCR sequence derives from a man aged 18 to 35 who had recovered from COVID-19. For the CDR3, the DNA is TGTGCCACCAGTGATAAGAGCTACCCCTACAATGAGCAGTTCTTC. Its translation is CATSDKSYPYNEQFF.